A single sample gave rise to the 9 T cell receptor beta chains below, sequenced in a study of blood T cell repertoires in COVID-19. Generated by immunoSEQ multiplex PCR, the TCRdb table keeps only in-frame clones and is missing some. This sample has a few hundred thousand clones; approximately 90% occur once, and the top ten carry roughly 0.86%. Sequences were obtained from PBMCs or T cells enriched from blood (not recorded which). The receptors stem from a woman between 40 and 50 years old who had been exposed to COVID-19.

The CDR3: CASRQDRNHGYTF. CDR3 DNA sequence: TGTGCCAGCAGACAAGACAGGAATCATGGCTACACCTTC. This chain joins TRBV27 and TRBJ1-2; a possible D gene is TRBD1 (6 bases). Germline CDR1 is MNHEY and CDR2 is SMNVEV (reference sequence). Trimming shortened V by 6 bases and J by 6 bases, and 14 bases separated the two germline ends. CDR3 length: 13 residues.

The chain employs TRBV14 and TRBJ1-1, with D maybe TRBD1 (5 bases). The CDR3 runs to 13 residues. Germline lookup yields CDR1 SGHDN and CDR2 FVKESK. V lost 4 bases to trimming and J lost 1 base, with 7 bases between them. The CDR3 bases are TGTGCCAGCAGCCTTCAGGGGAACACTGAAGCTTTCTTT. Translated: CASSLQGNTEAFF.

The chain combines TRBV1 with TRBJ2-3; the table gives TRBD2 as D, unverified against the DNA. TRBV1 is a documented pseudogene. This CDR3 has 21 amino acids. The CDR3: CTSSQETPPCGRGGLTDTQYF. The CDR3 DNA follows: TGCACCAGCAGCCAAGAAACCCCCCCGTGCGGGCGGGGGGGCTTAACAGATACGCAGTATTTT.

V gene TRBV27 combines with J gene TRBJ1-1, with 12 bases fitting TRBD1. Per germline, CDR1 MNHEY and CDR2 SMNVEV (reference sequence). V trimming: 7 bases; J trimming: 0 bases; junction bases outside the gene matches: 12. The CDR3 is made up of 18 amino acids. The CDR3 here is CASTTYLGTGGLNTEAFF. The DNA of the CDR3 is TGTGCCAGCACCACGTACCTAGGGACAGGGGGCCTGAACACTGAAGCTTTCTTT.

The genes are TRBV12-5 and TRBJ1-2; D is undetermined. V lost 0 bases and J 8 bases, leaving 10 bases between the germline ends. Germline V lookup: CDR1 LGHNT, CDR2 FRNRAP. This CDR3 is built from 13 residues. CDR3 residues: CASGLVAGSGYTF. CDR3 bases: TGTGCTAGTGGTTTGGTCGCGGGGTCGGGCTACACCTTC.

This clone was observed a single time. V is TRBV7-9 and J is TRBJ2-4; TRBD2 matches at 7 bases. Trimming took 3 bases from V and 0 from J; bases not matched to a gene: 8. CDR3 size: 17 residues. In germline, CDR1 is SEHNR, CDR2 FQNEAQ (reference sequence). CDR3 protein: CASSLDRRGVAKNIQYF. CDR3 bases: TGTGCCAGCAGCTTGGATCGCCGGGGGGTAGCCAAAAACATTCAGTACTTC.

CDR3 amino acids: CASSMALRVADLHNEQFF. CDR3 DNA sequence: TGTGCCAGCAGCATGGCTTTGCGGGTAGCGGATCTACACAATGAGCAGTTCTTC. The V and J genes are TRBV7-2 and TRBJ2-1; D perhaps matches TRBD2 (6 bases). CDR3 length equals 18 residues. The germline CDR1 and CDR2 sequences are SGHTA and FQGNSA. Trimming cost V 5 bases and J 5 bases, with 25 bases left between them. The full variable domain, in which reference TRBV7-2 and TRBJ2-1 provide the parts outside the CDR3, is GAGVSQSPSNKVTEKGKDVELRCDPISGHTALYWYRQSLGQGLEFLIYFQGNSAPDKSGLPSDRFSAERTGGSVSTLTIQRTQQEDSAVYLCASSMALRVADLHNEQFFGPGTRLTVL.

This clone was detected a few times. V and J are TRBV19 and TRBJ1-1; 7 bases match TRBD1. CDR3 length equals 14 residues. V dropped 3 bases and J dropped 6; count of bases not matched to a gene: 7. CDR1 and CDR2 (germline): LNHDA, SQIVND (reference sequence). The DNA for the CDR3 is TGTGCCAGTAGTATCCGGACAGGTCGCGCTGAAGCTTTCTTT. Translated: CASSIRTGRAEAFF.

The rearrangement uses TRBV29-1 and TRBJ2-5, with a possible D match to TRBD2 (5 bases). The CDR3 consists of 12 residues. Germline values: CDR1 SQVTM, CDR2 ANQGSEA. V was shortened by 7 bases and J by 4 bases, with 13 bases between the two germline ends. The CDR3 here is CSARRAGETQYF. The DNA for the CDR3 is TGCAGCGCCCGTCGGGCGGGAGAGACCCAGTACTTC.